These 3 T cell receptor beta chains were sequenced from one sample in a study of CD8 T cells in Susac syndrome. cDNA came from roughly 0.53 to 1 ug RNA primed by random hexamers. TCRdb reprocessed the immunoSEQ multiplex PCR reads with MiXCR, giving one entry per CDR3 protein. The table lists about 300,000 distinct CDR3 sequences, 70% to 90% of them singletons. Sequenced material: CD8+ T cells from PBMCs. These receptors were obtained from a human donor with multiple sclerosis.

This clonotype occurred once. The chain uses TRBV3-1 and TRBJ2-7, with TRBD1 matching 9 bases. Germline lookup yields CDR1 LGHDT and CDR2 YNNKEL (reference sequence). This CDR3 has 16 amino acids. The ends lost 1 base at V and 4 bases at J; junction bases unmatched: 8. The CDR3 DNA reads as TGTGCCAGCAGCCAAGTGGCCACCGGACAGGGGTACGAGCAGTACTTC. This sequence encodes CASSQVATGQGYEQYF.

The genes are TRBV6-2 or TRBV6-3 and TRBJ1-2, with D possibly matching TRBD1 (5 bases). V was shortened by 5 bases and J by 3 bases, with 10 bases between the two germline ends. Per the germline V gene, CDR1 is MNHEY and CDR2 is SVGEGT. The CDR3 is made up of 13 amino acids. The CDR3 spells CASSKDTYYGYTF. The CDR3 nucleotides read TGTGCCAGCAGTAAGGACACCTACTATGGCTACACCTTC.

The V call is TRBV11-2, the J call TRBJ1-4; D unclear. With 2 bases removed from V and 7 bases from J, the gap between germline ends came to 5 bases. Germline CDR1 is SGHAT and CDR2 is FQNNGV. The CDR3 consists of 12 residues. The CDR3 region has the DNA TGTGCCAGCAGCTTACATGGTGAAAAACTGTTTTTT. It codes for CASSLHGEKLFF.